Following are 9 T cell receptor beta chains from one sample sequenced in a study of PD-L1 blockade in urothelial cancer. The time point was: pretreatment peripheral blood. Sequencing used immunoSEQ multiplex PCR; TCRdb keeps in-frame clones, though not all of them. The sample contains some 40,000 clones, around 81% of which appear only once. Sequencing was performed on PBMCs, taken around atezolizumab (anti-PD-L1) treatment. These receptor sequences come from a man at least 80 years old with urothelial cancer.

Written as DNA, the CDR3 is TGTGCCAGCAGCTCGAGCGGACCGAACACCGGGGAGCTGTTTTTT. Its translation: CASSSSGPNTGELFF. The rearrangement uses TRBV11-2 and TRBJ2-2; weak D call: TRBD2 (5 bases). Germline CDR1 and CDR2: SGHAT and FQNNGV. This CDR3 has 15 amino acids. Trimming pared 4 bases from V and 0 bases from J, leaving 9 bases between. The complete variable domain, with remaining parts taken from reference TRBV11-2 and TRBJ2-2, reads EAGVAQSPRYKIIEKRQSVAFWCNPISGHATLYWYQQILGQGPKLLIQFQNNGVVDDSQLPKDRFSAERLKGVDSTLKIQPAKLEDSAVYLCASSSSGPNTGELFFGEGSRLTVL.

The genes are TRBV30 and TRBJ2-7; 9 nucleotides align to TRBD2. CDR1 is GTSNPN, CDR2 SVGIG, per germline (reference sequence). CDR3 length: 17 residues. V was clipped by 4 bases and J by 2 bases; unmatched bases: 15. CDR3 in amino acids: CAWTYAVAGVIPYEQYF. Written as DNA, the CDR3 is TGTGCCTGGACCTACGCGGTAGCGGGAGTGATACCCTACGAGCAGTACTTC.

J is TRBJ1-5 and V is TRBV19; D is unresolved. Germline V gives CDR1 LNHDA, CDR2 SQIVND (reference sequence). The V and J ends lost 8 bases and 5 bases respectively, with 10 bases between them. This CDR3 has 12 amino acids. CDR3 DNA sequence: TGTGCCAGTCGTGTTAGAGATCAGCCCCAGCATTTT. This sequence encodes CASRVRDQPQHF.

The CDR3 DNA is TGTGCCAGCAGCAAAGGGGGACAGGGGCCCTCTGGGGCCAACGTCCTGACTTTC. This codes for CASSKGGQGPSGANVLTF. The chain uses TRBV21-1 and TRBJ2-6; the table names TRBD1, a call not compared with the DNA. TRBV21-1 counts as a pseudogene. The CDR3 length is 18 residues.

The chain employs TRBV19 and TRBJ1-4; TRBD1 aligns across 7 bases. The V gene's germline CDR1 is LNHDA and CDR2 SQIVND (reference sequence). Trimming at V came to 5 bases and at J to 5 bases, leaving 11 bases not matched to a gene. This CDR3 is 16 amino acids long. The CDR3 is CASSPPTAGGNEKLFF. CDR3 nucleotide sequence: TGTGCCAGTAGTCCCCCCACGGCAGGGGGGAATGAAAAACTGTTTTTT.

The rearrangement joins TRBV18 to TRBJ1-2, with D unresolved. CDR3 length: 13 residues. The germline V gene has CDR1 KGHSH and CDR2 LQKENI. Trimming shortened V by 0 bases and J by 7 bases, and 9 bases separated the two germline ends. The CDR3 spells CASSPPGGAGYTF. The CDR3 nucleotides read TGTGCCAGCTCACCACCTGGAGGAGCTGGCTACACCTTC.

J is TRBJ2-1 and V is TRBV28; 9 nucleotides align to TRBD2. The CDR3 has 19 residues. The germline V gene encodes CDR1 MDHEN and CDR2 SYDVKM. Trimming took 5 bases from V and 0 from J; bases not matched to a gene: 14. The CDR3 DNA is TGTGCCAGCAGTCCATCTACCCTCCTTAGCGGGAGCTCCTACAATGAGCAGTTCTTC. Translated, it gives CASSPSTLLSGSSYNEQFF.

The chain carries TRBV7-9 and TRBJ1-4; possibly TRBD1 for D (5 bases). From germline, CDR1 is SEHNR and CDR2 FQNEAQ (reference sequence). This CDR3 is built from 14 residues. V was shortened by 4 bases and J by 8 bases, with 14 bases between the two germline ends. The CDR3 region has the DNA TGTGCCAGCAGCTCCTTAGGGGCGGGAGAAAAACTGTTTTTT. It specifies CASSSLGAGEKLFF. The full variable domain, in which reference TRBV7-9 and TRBJ1-4 provide the parts outside the CDR3, is DTGVSQNPRHKITKRGQNVTFRCDPISEHNRLYWYRQTLGQGPEFLTYFQNEAQLEKSRLLSDRFSAERPKGSFSTLEIQRTEQGDSAMYLCASSSLGAGEKLFFGSGTQLSVL.

The genes are TRBV10-3 and TRBJ2-2; TRBD2 matches at 7 bases. The CDR3 loop spans 15 amino acids. V gave up 3 bases and J gave up 1 base; unmatched junction bases: 2. CDR1 and CDR2 from the germline V gene are ENHRY and SYGVKD. This chain's CDR3 is CAISEGTKNTGELFF. CDR3 nucleotides: TGTGCCATCAGTGAAGGGACTAAGAACACCGGGGAGCTGTTTTTT.